The 21 T cell receptor beta chains below come from one sample, sequenced in a study of blood T cell repertoires in COVID-19. The assay was immunoSEQ multiplex PCR, and TCRdb's table has in-frame clones only and misses some. This sample carries about 380,000 clones, around nine tenths of them seen once, and the ten largest clones take more than 0.95%. Material for sequencing was PBMCs or T cells enriched from blood (not recorded which). The receptors here all came from a woman in her late teens or twenties who had recovered from COVID-19.

Regarding this clone: Other DNA variants within this sample encode the same CDR3. This chain connects TRBV5-1 to TRBJ2-1; TRBD1 matches at 7 bases. This CDR3 has 14 residues. CDR1 and CDR2 from the germline V gene are SGHRS and YFSETQ. The trim removed 2 bases at V and 4 bases at J, leaving 3 bases unmatched. The CDR3 here is CASSLDREYNEQFF. The DNA for the CDR3 is TGCGCCAGCAGCTTAGACAGGGAATACAATGAGCAGTTCTTC.

The chain uses TRBV4-2 and TRBJ2-1, with TRBD2 matching over 8 bases. The CDR3 consists of 16 residues. The ends lost 5 bases at V and 3 bases at J; junction bases unmatched: 9. Germline-derived CDR1 and CDR2 are LGHNA and YNFKEQ. CDR3 coding DNA: TGTGCCAGCAGCGCGGCCCGGGGGGGCCTCTACAATGAGCAGTTCTTC. Protein: CASSAARGGLYNEQFF.

The gene calls are TRBV13 and TRBJ2-1; 10 nucleotides align to TRBD1. Germline V gene data show CDR1 as PRHDT and CDR2 as FYEKMQ (reference sequence). CDR3 length: 16 residues. With V trimmed by 1 base and J by 8 bases, 8 bases remained unmatched. The CDR3 protein is CASSLAGQGPLDEQFF. The CDR3 DNA reads as TGTGCCAGCAGCTTAGCGGGACAGGGGCCCCTAGATGAGCAGTTCTTC. The full variable domain, its missing parts supplied by reference TRBV13 and TRBJ2-1, is AAGVIQSPRHLIKEKRETATLKCYPIPRHDTVYWYQQGPGQDPQFLISFYEKMQSDKGSIPDRFSAQQFSDYHSELNMSSLELGDSALYFCASSLAGQGPLDEQFFGPGTRLTVL.

The V and J genes are TRBV5-5 and TRBJ2-7, with 11 bases lining up with TRBD2. Trimming cost V 0 bases and J 2 bases; bases outside gene matches: 4. This CDR3 is 16 amino acids long. From germline, CDR1 is SGHKS and CDR2 YYEKEE (reference sequence). CDR3 loop: CASSLGLAGMAYEQYF. The CDR3 DNA is TGTGCCAGCAGCTTGGGACTAGCGGGGATGGCCTACGAGCAGTACTTC.

V gene TRBV19 combines with J gene TRBJ1-3; possibly TRBD1 for D (6 bases). V lost 4 bases and J lost 1, with 14 bases in between. The CDR3 is 16 residues long. Germline lookup yields CDR1 LNHDA and CDR2 SQIVND (reference sequence). CDR3 coding DNA: TGTGCCAGTAGTAAGGGGGTCCTGCTGTCTGGAAACACCATATATTTT. Translated: CASSKGVLLSGNTIYF. The variable domain in full, completed from reference TRBV19 and TRBJ1-3, reads DGGITQSPKYLFRKEGQNVTLSCEQNLNHDAMYWYRQDPGQGLRLIYYSQIVNDFQKGDIAEGYSVSREKKESFPLTVTSAQKNPTAFYLCASSKGVLLSGNTIYFGEGSWLTVV.

The chain recombines TRBV10-2 with TRBJ1-1, with a tentative D call TRBD1 (5 bases). V lost 8 bases, J lost 1 base, and 8 bases lay in between. This CDR3 has 12 residues. The V gene's germline CDR1 is WSHSY and CDR2 SAAADI. For the CDR3, the DNA is TGCGCCAGCCAGGGCTGGAACACTGAAGCTTTCTTT. Its protein is CASQGWNTEAFF.

The rearrangement joins TRBV29-1 to TRBJ2-7, with 12 bases matching TRBD1. CDR3 length equals 15 residues. Germline V CDR1 and CDR2: SQVTM, ANQGSEA. V trimming: 5 bases; J trimming: 4 bases; junction bases outside the gene matches: 9. Written as DNA, the CDR3 is TGCAGCGTTCCTGGGACAGGGGGCAGCGGTTACGAGCAGTACTTC. Encoded protein: CSVPGTGGSGYEQYF.

The J gene is TRBJ1-6, the V gene TRBV7-9, with D perhaps matching TRBD1 (6 bases). The CDR3 totals 15 residues. Per the germline V gene, CDR1 is SEHNR and CDR2 is FQNEAQ (reference sequence). V was shortened by 2 bases and J by 5 bases, with 10 bases between the two germline ends. The CDR3 sequence: CASSLRGQNNSPLHF. The DNA of the CDR3 is TGTGCCAGCAGCTTAAGAGGACAGAATAATTCACCCCTCCACTTT.

The V gene is TRBV5-1, the J gene TRBJ1-2, with 7 bases identical to TRBD1. The V and J ends lost 4 bases and 3 bases, in that order; junction bases with no gene match: 3. From germline, CDR1 is SGHRS and CDR2 YFSETQ. The CDR3 loop spans 13 amino acids. CDR3 coding DNA: TGCGCCAGCAGCGTCACAGGGGACTATGGCTACACCTTC. Protein sequence: CASSVTGDYGYTF.

V gene TRBV28 combines with J gene TRBJ1-2; D might be TRBD1 (5 bases). The germline gives CDR1 MDHEN, CDR2 SYDVKM. CDR3 length equals 14 residues. V shed 2 bases and J shed 4 bases, with 11 bases lying between them. As DNA, the CDR3 is TGTGCCAGCAGTTTACGCGGGGGGACCTATGGCTACACCTTC. Protein sequence: CASSLRGGTYGYTF.

CDR3 DNA: TGTGCCAGTATCCAGTCCGGGACAGGGTATGAAAAACTGTTTTTT. Protein product: CASIQSGTGYEKLFF. V and J are TRBV19 and TRBJ1-4; 9 nucleotides agree with TRBD1. J lost 6 bases, V lost 7 bases, and 9 bases had no gene match. The germline gives CDR1 LNHDA, CDR2 SQIVND (reference sequence). This CDR3 contains 15 residues.

V gene TRBV6-5 combines with J gene TRBJ1-2, with 7 bases identical to TRBD1. Per germline, CDR1 MNHEY and CDR2 SVGAGI. The CDR3 contains 14 residues. The junction had 7 bases not matched to a gene; V was cut back by 5 bases and J by 4 bases. CDR3: CASSLGGRAYGYTF. The CDR3 DNA reads TGTGCCAGCAGTCTAGGGGGCAGGGCCTATGGCTACACCTTC.

The V and J genes are TRBV27 and TRBJ2-1, with 8 bases identical to TRBD1. The CDR3 runs 19 residues. Germline CDR1 MNHEY, CDR2 SMNVEV (reference sequence). V was pared by 3 bases and J by 0 bases, with 13 bases of the junction left unmatched. CDR3 region: CASSLYWATGALSYNEQFF. Written as DNA, the CDR3 is TGTGCCAGCAGTTTGTACTGGGCGACAGGGGCGCTCTCCTACAATGAGCAGTTCTTC.

The chain uses TRBV3-1 (or the pseudogene TRBV3-2) and TRBJ2-3, with 11 bases aligning to TRBD1. Looked up from germline, CDR1 is LGHDT and CDR2 is YNNKEL (reference sequence). This CDR3 contains 15 residues. J gave up 3 bases and V 1 base, and 0 bases lay outside the gene matches. The CDR3 DNA sequence: TGTGCCAGCAGCCAAGGGGACAGGGGGACAGATACGCAGTATTTT. Its translation: CASSQGDRGTDTQYF.

The genes are TRBV5-1 and TRBJ2-7; 7 bases align to TRBD1. This CDR3 spans 15 amino acids. CDR1 and CDR2 (germline): SGHRS, YFSETQ. The V and J ends lost 4 bases and 6 bases, in that order; junction bases with no gene match: 13. The CDR3 nucleotides read TGCGCCAGCAGCATAAGCGCAGGGGGTCGAGGCGAGCAGTACTTC. It specifies CASSISAGGRGEQYF.

This sequence joins TRBV30 and TRBJ2-5, with 9 bases that match TRBD1. The germline V gene has CDR1 GTSNPN and CDR2 SVGIG (reference sequence). V dropped 2 bases and J dropped 4; count of bases not matched to a gene: 8. The length of the CDR3 is 15 residues. In DNA, the CDR3 is TGTGCCTGGAGTTATGGACAGGGGATGAGAGAGACCCAGTACTTC. This codes for CAWSYGQGMRETQYF.

This chain connects TRBV28 to TRBJ2-7; TRBD2 agrees at 10 bases. The length of the CDR3 is 16 residues. V trimming: 5 bases; J trimming: 0 bases; junction bases outside the gene matches: 7. Germline CDR1 is MDHEN and CDR2 is SYDVKM. Written as DNA, the CDR3 is TGTGCCAGCAGTGGATCTGGACTAGCGGTCTCCTACGAGCAGTACTTC. Encoded protein: CASSGSGLAVSYEQYF.

The chain is built from TRBV4-1 and TRBJ1-5; D is ambiguous. The length of the CDR3 is 15 residues. Trimming left V 3 bases short and J 0 bases short, with 9 bases between. Germline V gene data show CDR1 as MGHRA and CDR2 as YSYEKL. CDR3 bases: TGCGCCAGCAGCCAGATTACAGATAGCAATCAGCCCCAGCATTTT. Amino acid sequence: CASSQITDSNQPQHF.

The chain carries TRBV3-1 (or the pseudogene TRBV3-2) and TRBJ2-7; 9 bases match TRBD1. CDR1 LGHDT and CDR2 YNNKEL come from the germline V gene (reference sequence). V trimming: 3 bases; J trimming: 3 bases; junction bases outside the gene matches: 6. This CDR3 is built from 15 residues. The CDR3 sequence: CASSQVQGANYEQYF. The CDR3 DNA reads as TGTGCCAGCAGCCAGGTACAGGGGGCTAACTACGAGCAGTACTTC.

The J gene is TRBJ1-4, the V gene TRBV4-2; tentative D call: TRBD1 (6 bases). Trimming removed 0 bases at V and 7 bases at J, with 15 bases between. Germline V gene lookup returns CDR1 LGHNA and CDR2 YNFKEQ. This CDR3 contains 16 residues. The CDR3 sequence is CASSQDTGNLAEKLFF. Here the CDR3 DNA reads TGTGCCAGCAGCCAAGATACAGGGAATTTGGCTGAAAAACTGTTTTTT.

Comments on this clone: A read error may account for a junction end that differs from germline. The gene calls are TRBV2 and TRBJ2-7; 9 bases line up with TRBD1. This CDR3 is 10 amino acids long. Germline V gene data show CDR1 as SNHLY and CDR2 as FYNNEI. The CDR3 region is CASTRDREYF. CDR3 in DNA: TGTGCCAGCACTCGGGACAGGGAGTATTTC.